This T cell receptor beta chain was profiled in a study of cytomegalovirus exposure and HLA in healthy donors. 13 Jbeta primers and 60 Vbeta primers were used for the PCR. Some clones are missing from TCRdb's copy, which holds only in-frame ones; the method was immunoSEQ multiplex PCR. The sample has about 200,000 clones, roughly 80% seen once; the top ten hold approximately 1.5%. Germline V gene data show CDR1 as LGHNA and CDR2 as YSLEER. The CDR3 sequence is 17 residues long. J lost 4 bases, V lost 0 bases, and 2 bases had no gene match. Sample: PBMCs. This chain connects TRBV4-3 to TRBJ2-3; 15 bases line up with TRBD2. The TCR sequence derives from a woman in her late teens or twenties in good health and CMV-seronegative. The CDR3 reads CASSQEGLAGGADTQYF. Here the CDR3 DNA reads TGCGCCAGCAGCCAAGAAGGACTAGCGGGAGGGGCAGATACGCAGTATTTT.